This T cell receptor beta chain was obtained from a study of blood T cells in healthy people across ages. The CDR3 has 16 residues. Germline V CDR1 and CDR2: SNHLY, FYNNEI. V dropped 6 bases and J dropped 1 base, with 18 bases sitting between them. PCR was performed a second time for 7 to 11 cycles using a sample-barcoded 5' primer and a J-beta primer mix. MiXCR, applied by TCRdb to the 5' RACE reads, yields one record per CDR3 protein. The data show roughly 1 million distinct CDR3 sequences, 20% to 25% seen once. These data were likewise used in another study, on T cells of mothers and their children.

The V and J genes are TRBV2 and TRBJ2-5; D perhaps matches TRBD2 (6 bases). The receptor comes from a girl aged 2 to 10 in good health. Material: blood. In DNA, the CDR3 is TGTGCCAGCAGCTCGGGAGCGCCCCGGTCCCAAGAGACCCAGTACTTC. The encoded protein is CASSSGAPRSQETQYF. The whole variable domain, filled in from reference TRBV2 and TRBJ2-5, reads EPEVTQTPSHQVTQMGQEVILRCVPISNHLYFYWYRQILGQKVEFLVSFYNNEISEKSEIFDDQFSVERPDGSNFTLKIRSTKLEDSAMYFCASSSGAPRSQETQYFGPGTRLLVL.